This T cell receptor beta chain came from a study of T cells in Graves' hyperthyroidism and ophthalmopathy (dated by TCRdb to about 2019). Some background on the complete study: Peripheral blood samples were taken at the time of initial diagnosis, prior to any treatment. To identify distinguishing TCR V-J signatures, a discovery cohort of some 100 patients was used, comprising approximately 40 with Graves' ophthalmopathy and around 57 with stable Graves' hyperthyroidism. Prospective prediction of ophthalmopathy was tested in an independent validation cohort of fewer than 20 hyperthyroidism patients and approximately 17 patients who later progressed to ophthalmopathy. The approximately 100 discovery patients were divided at random into training and test sets in a 7:3 ratio. Thyroid tissue and blood T-cell repertoires from about six Graves' hyperthyroidism patients were also compared in the study. Once sampling was done, hyperthyroidism patients were given methimazole at a starting dose of 30 mg daily, whereas ophthalmopathy patients were given high-dose intravenous methylprednisolone. The paper describes TCR Vbeta CDR3 sequencing of 120 to 150 peripheral blood samples, made up of 43 ophthalmopathy patients, around 78 hyperthyroidism patients and roughly 17 progressor patients. Points the paper makes about the study in general: A 13 V-J signature model separated ophthalmopathy from stable hyperthyroidism, with just over 85% sensitivity and roughly 81% specificity in cross-validation and 80%/75% in testing. Sample size was not statistically predetermined, and investigators were not blinded to group allocation. In validation, progression to ophthalmopathy was predicted by the model with nearly 71% sensitivity and 72% to 85% specificity, a median of roughly 6 months before onset. Most expanded thyroid clonotypes (frequency above 0.001) were also detected in blood, a finding suggesting that blood repertoires may reflect thyroid immune responses.

The TCR beta CDR3 regions were amplified from the RNA transcripts. For the first round of RT-PCR on the TCR CDR3, the HTBI primer set was used together with the Qiagen OneStep RT-PCR kit. The libraries were constructed in a second round of multiplex PCR and then size-selected and purified. Libraries were sequenced paired-end with 100 bp reads on an Illumina HiSeq2000. In the paper's pipeline: SOAPnuke was used to process the raw data, removing reads that contained adapters or uncalled bases, had a mean Phred below 15, or lacked an exact match to the constant primer or identifier. High-quality paired reads were merged with COPE v1.2.5, and unique nucleotide sequences were defined as clonotypes. MiTCR v1.1 was used to align the clonotypes against IMGT TRBV, TRBD and TRBJ reference segments. Only V-J combinations with frequency above 0.0001, covering approximately 99% of repertoires, were analysed. The TCS score was defined as the ratio of F50 (clonal expansion) to E x V (chaos), calculated using BLOSUM62-based TCRdist between CDR3 peptides within each V-J. Welch's t-statistics and random forest reduced around 550 V-J features to about 13, which were used in a naive Bayes classifier (R e1071). The raw public data were reprocessed by TCRdb itself: fastp quality trimming at Q25, MiXCR clonotype calling, in-frame beta chains only. Merged by CDR3 protein, the rows form single entries marked with the most common genes and DNA. In this record, the V and J calls reflect TCRdb's handling and not the investigators' own analysis. The sample table shows about 480,000 distinct CDR3 sequences, and approximately 15% are seen once. The ten largest clones add up to 15% to 20% of the sample.

This clonotype was seen ten or more times. What antigen it recognizes has not been identified. No base qualities exist here, and no much larger clone lies one base off it. From cysteine to phenylalanine, the CDR3 is 15 amino acids long. The entry retains the CDR3 DNA only, 45 bases that are in frame from base 1. The V end gives up 3 bases and the J end 6 bases, leaving 4 bases in the junction not matched to a gene. Stable Graves' hyperthyroidism was defined as no progression to ophthalmopathy during 18 months of follow-up. The hyperthyroidism patients were between 18 and 65 years old and newly diagnosed, with a disease duration of less than 2 months. Patients with uncontrolled infections, other autoimmune diseases, pregnancy or lactation were excluded. Diagnoses were based on clinical symptoms, serum thyroxine and TRAb, thyroid ultrasound and orbital computed tomography. PBMCs were isolated from 10 ml of fresh peripheral blood by Ficoll-Paque density gradient centrifugation. Trizol reagent was used to extract total RNA, and RNA quality was then checked on an Agilent 2100 Bioanalyzer.

The sequence derives from a woman younger than 30 with Graves' hyperthyroidism. In this chain, TRBV12-3 or TRBV12-4 is recombined with TRBJ1-5; 11 junctional bases match TRBD1. Sequencing used blood. The DNA sequence reads TGTGCCAGCAGTTTCCGGACAGGGGGCTCTCAGCCCCAGCATTTT. Its protein is CASSFRTGGSQPQHF.